Following are 30 T cell receptor beta chains from one sample sequenced in a study of response to subunit inactivated influenza vaccine. TCRdb independently ran MiXCR on the RT-PCR reads; one entry per CDR3 protein. The sample includes 800,000 to 1,000,000 distinct CDR3 sequences, 20% to 25% seen only once; the top ten take more than 8.5%. The source was PBMCs from blood, collected about 5 days after vaccination. These TCRs come from a man aged 50 to 59 who received an inactivated influenza vaccine.

The V gene is TRBV6-1, the J gene TRBJ1-4; 8 positions match TRBD1. There are 16 residues in the CDR3. Germline assignment: CDR1 MNHNS and CDR2 SASEGT. V was pared by 5 bases and J by 4 bases, with 9 bases of the junction left unmatched. CDR3 sequence: CASSRKGTGLNEKLFF. Here the CDR3 DNA reads TGTGCCAGCAGTCGGAAGGGGACAGGTCTTAATGAAAAACTGTTTTTT.

This clonotype has more than one count but fewer than ten. The CDR3 DNA is TGTGCCAGCAGCCCCTTCCGGGACAGGGGGGCGCGTACGCAGTATTTT. This codes for CASSPFRDRGARTQYF. The genes are TRBV3-1 and TRBJ2-3; 11 nucleotides agree with TRBD1. J was trimmed by 8 bases and V by 4 bases; bases with no gene match: 11. The CDR3 is made up of 16 amino acids. Germline V gene data show CDR1 as LGHDT and CDR2 as YNNKEL (reference sequence).

This clonotype was found many times. The CDR3 is CASSPPGASPYNEQFF. DNA of the CDR3: TGTGCCAGCAGCCCCCCGGGGGCCAGTCCCTACAATGAGCAGTTCTTC. The rearrangement uses TRBV7-9 and TRBJ2-1; TRBD1 or TRBD2 may be the D gene (6 bases each). There are 16 residues in the CDR3. V was clipped by 5 bases and J by 2 bases, with 16 bases between them. Germline V gene sequence: CDR1 SEHNR, CDR2 FQNEAQ (reference sequence).

This chain connects TRBV29-1 to TRBJ1-1; 7 bases align to TRBD1. Germline assignment: CDR1 SQVTM and CDR2 ANQGSEA. V gave up 2 bases and J gave up 0 bases; unmatched junction bases: 3. There are 14 residues in the CDR3. The chain's CDR3 is CSVEQGGMNTEAFF. The DNA for the CDR3 is TGCAGCGTTGAACAGGGGGGAATGAACACTGAAGCTTTCTTT.

This sequence joins TRBV12-3 or TRBV12-4 and TRBJ1-3; unclear D gene. This CDR3 contains 13 residues. V lost 7 bases, J lost 3 bases, and 10 bases lay in between. The CDR3 DNA reads as TGTGCCAGCACCCAGACGGTTGGAAACACCATATATTTT. Protein product: CASTQTVGNTIYF.

The rearrangement uses TRBV6-2 or TRBV6-3 and TRBJ1-1; no clear D. The germline V gene encodes CDR1 MNHEY and CDR2 SVGEGT. V shed 2 bases and J shed 4 bases, with 20 bases lying between them. CDR3 length equals 17 residues. The CDR3 protein is CASSYVGQSFYGTEAFF. In DNA, the CDR3 is TGTGCCAGCAGTTACGTTGGGCAGTCTTTTTACGGCACTGAAGCTTTCTTT.

This sequence joins TRBV2 and TRBJ2-7; 7 positions agree with TRBD2. V lost 6 bases, J lost 4 bases, and 12 bases stayed unmatched. The CDR3 runs 15 residues. Germline V gene sequence: CDR1 SNHLY, CDR2 FYNNEI. CDR3 sequence: CASRPSGSGLYEQYF. The CDR3 DNA reads TGTGCCAGCAGACCCAGTGGTAGCGGGCTTTACGAGCAGTACTTC. The whole variable domain, filled in from reference TRBV2 and TRBJ2-7, reads EPEVTQTPSHQVTQMGQEVILRCVPISNHLYFYWYRQILGQKVEFLVSFYNNEISEKSEIFDDQFSVERPDGSNFTLKIRSTKLEDSAMYFCASRPSGSGLYEQYFGPGTRLTVT.

The chain has TRBV20-1 and TRBJ2-4, with 7 bases aligning to TRBD1. CDR1 and CDR2 from the germline V gene are DFQATT and SNEGSKA (reference sequence). Germline trimming cut 1 base from V and 1 base from J; bases unmatched to any gene: 7. The CDR3 extends over 16 amino acids. The CDR3: CSARATGKTAKNIQYF. The CDR3 DNA reads as TGCAGTGCTAGAGCGACAGGGAAAACGGCCAAAAACATTCAGTACTTC.

This rearrangement joins TRBV7-9 to TRBJ1-1; TRBD1 matches 7 bases. The CDR3 covers 14 residues. Germline CDR1 and CDR2: SEHNR and FQNEAQ (reference sequence). The trim removed 7 bases at V and 2 bases at J, leaving 7 bases unmatched. CDR3 amino acids: CASNRGGVNTEAFF. For the CDR3, the DNA is TGTGCCAGCAACCGAGGGGGCGTTAACACTGAAGCTTTCTTT.

At least ten counts were recorded for this clonotype. The chain uses TRBV9 and TRBJ2-1; D may be TRBD1 (5 bases). V was pared by 4 bases and J by 0 bases, with 14 bases between. This CDR3 spans 16 amino acids. Germline values: CDR1 SGDLS, CDR2 YYNGEE. CDR3 loop: CASSPPRGYSYNEQFF. CDR3 bases: TGTGCCAGCAGCCCCCCTAGGGGTTACTCCTACAATGAGCAGTTCTTC.

The CDR3: CAWSRWDTEAFF. Here the CDR3 DNA reads TGTGCCTGGAGTCGGTGGGACACTGAAGCTTTCTTT. The chain recombines TRBV30 with TRBJ1-1; no reliable D call. The germline V and J ends were trimmed by 2 bases and 3 bases, with 7 bases remaining between them. Germline V lookup: CDR1 GTSNPN, CDR2 SVGIG (reference sequence). The CDR3 totals 12 residues.

The table lists this clonotype with a few counts. CDR3 in amino acids: CASTPSRDDQPQHF. CDR3 nucleotides: TGTGCCAGTACCCCGAGTAGGGATGATCAGCCCCAGCATTTT. J is TRBJ1-5 and V is TRBV19; D gene uncertain. With 7 bases removed from V and 5 bases from J, the gap between germline ends came to 15 bases. The CDR3 has 14 residues. Germline V lookup: CDR1 LNHDA, CDR2 SQIVND (reference sequence).

The J gene is TRBJ2-7, the V gene TRBV7-6, with 8 nucleotides matching TRBD1. After removal of 5 bases from V and 5 bases from J, the junction contained 8 bases not matched to a gene. Germline CDR1 SGHVS, CDR2 FNYEAQ. CDR3 size: 14 residues. CDR3 DNA sequence: TGTGCCAGCAGCCCCTGGACAGGGTGGCACGAGCAGTACTTC. Amino acid sequence: CASSPWTGWHEQYF.

This clonotype has more than one count but fewer than ten. The rearrangement links TRBV12-3 or TRBV12-4 to TRBJ1-4; 10 positions agree with TRBD1. This CDR3 is 15 amino acids long. V was pared by 5 bases and J by 4 bases, with 4 bases of the junction left unmatched. CDR3 bases: TGTGCCAGCAGTACCCGGGACAGGGGTAATGAAAAACTGTTTTTT. Translated, it gives CASSTRDRGNEKLFF.

The chain carries TRBV10-3 and TRBJ2-1; the match to TRBD2 covers 9 bases. Germline CDR1 and CDR2: ENHRY and SYGVKD. The CDR3 has 16 amino acids. With V trimmed by 1 base and J by 5 bases, 6 bases remained unmatched. CDR3 in amino acids: CAISELASGTNNEQFF. CDR3 in DNA: TGTGCCATCAGTGAGTTGGCTAGCGGGACGAACAATGAGCAGTTCTTC.

This clonotype has a handful of counts. The chain is built from TRBV12-3 or TRBV12-4 and TRBJ2-7; no clear D gene. The germline V and J ends were trimmed by 3 bases and 2 bases, with 8 bases remaining between them. The CDR3 has 13 amino acids. CDR3 sequence: CASSFWQTYEQYF. Written as DNA, the CDR3 is TGTGCCAGCAGTTTTTGGCAGACCTACGAGCAGTACTTC.

The gene calls are TRBV12-3 or TRBV12-4 and TRBJ2-2; D gene uncertain. The CDR3 contains 15 residues. Between the trimmed V and J ends, which lost 0 bases and 7 bases, there was a span of 12 bases. The CDR3 DNA follows: TGTGCCAGCAGTTTAGCCGGACCCACTTTCGGGGAGCTGTTTTTT. Its translation is CASSLAGPTFGELFF.

The sample holds a few counts of this clonotype. This chain links TRBV7-8 with TRBJ2-1; 8 bases map to TRBD2. From germline, CDR1 is SGHVS and CDR2 FQNEAQ. V lost 5 bases, J lost 9 bases, and 15 bases stayed unmatched. CDR3 length equals 16 residues. CDR3 sequence: CASSPATSGGWGEQFF. The CDR3 nucleotides read TGTGCCAGCAGCCCAGCAACTAGCGGCGGCTGGGGTGAGCAGTTCTTC. The full variable domain, completed using reference TRBV7-8 and TRBJ2-1, is GAGVSQSPRYKVAKRGQDVALRCDPISGHVSLFWYQQALGQGPEFLTYFQNEAQLDKSGLPSDRFFAERPEGSVSTLKIQRTQQEDSAVYLCASSPATSGGWGEQFFGPGTRLTVL.

Only a few counts were recorded for this clonotype. The chain recombines TRBV12-3 or TRBV12-4 with TRBJ1-6, with 9 bases aligning to TRBD1. With V trimmed by 8 bases and J by 7 bases, 9 bases remained unmatched. The CDR3 is 15 residues long. DNA for the CDR3: TGTGCCAGCCTCTTCCAGGGACAGGGAAATTCACCCCTCCACTTT. It translates to CASLFQGQGNSPLHF.

The rearrangement links TRBV6-5 to TRBJ2-1; a possible D gene is TRBD2 (5 bases). V lost 6 bases and J lost 9, with 12 bases in between. The V gene's germline CDR1 is MNHEY and CDR2 SVGAGI. The CDR3 sequence is 12 residues long. The CDR3 loop reads CASRRPRGEQFF. For the CDR3, the DNA is TGTGCCAGCAGACGGCCCCGGGGTGAGCAGTTCTTC.

The table lists this clonotype with a few counts. The chain employs TRBV7-8 and TRBJ2-3; D remains unclear. V was cut by 1 base and J by 2 bases, with 10 bases left in between. The CDR3 extends over 15 amino acids. Germline CDR1 SGHVS, CDR2 FQNEAQ. Here the CDR3 reads CASSLGFRYTDTQYF. The DNA of the CDR3 is TGTGCCAGCAGCTTAGGTTTCAGATACACAGATACGCAGTATTTT.

The table lists this clonotype with a few counts. This chain uses TRBV5-1 with TRBJ2-2; perhaps TRBD2 as D (5 bases). Between the trimmed V and J ends, which lost 4 bases and 2 bases, there was a span of 12 bases. This CDR3 is built from 15 residues. CDR1 is SGHRS and CDR2 is YFSETQ in the germline V gene. The CDR3, as DNA: TGCGCCAGCAGCCCAGAGGGCCCCAACACCGGGGAGCTGTTTTTT. Amino acid sequence: CASSPEGPNTGELFF.

The chain carries TRBV5-1 and TRBJ2-1, with D possibly TRBD2 on 6 matching bases. Germline V gene data show CDR1 as SGHRS and CDR2 as YFSETQ. The germline V and J ends were trimmed by 4 bases and 6 bases, with 14 bases remaining between them. This CDR3 comprises 14 residues. The CDR3 DNA reads as TGCGCCAGCAGCGGCGGGGCCCGTCGCAATGAGCAGTTCTTC. Residues: CASSGGARRNEQFF.

The V and J genes are TRBV6-2 or TRBV6-3 and TRBJ2-7; tentatively, D is TRBD1 (6 bases). Trimming shortened V by 11 bases and J by 2 bases, and 16 bases separated the two germline ends. Germline V gives CDR1 MNHEY, CDR2 SVGEGT. The CDR3 extends over 13 amino acids. The CDR3 DNA sequence: TGTGCCGCACAGGGCCTGTACACCTACGAGCAGTACTTC. Protein: CAAQGLYTYEQYF.

The chain couples TRBV12-3 or TRBV12-4 to TRBJ2-5, with D perhaps TRBD2 (6 bases). The CDR3 runs to 13 residues. Between the trimmed V and J ends, which lost 0 bases and 7 bases, there was a span of 9 bases. CDR3 in DNA: TGTGCCAGCAGTTTAGCGTGGGGAGGGACCCAGTACTTC. It is translated as CASSLAWGGTQYF.

This clonotype appeared a few times. The chain combines TRBV12-3 or TRBV12-4 with TRBJ1-2, with TRBD1 as a possible D gene (6 bases). The CDR3 spans 13 residues. V was cut by 3 bases and J by 7 bases, with 12 bases left in between. As DNA, the CDR3 is TGTGCCAGCAGTTTGGCGGGGGGCTTTGGCTACACCTTC. Its translation is CASSLAGGFGYTF.

This clonotype was seen repeatedly, ten times or more. The DNA for the CDR3 is TGTGCCAGCAGCCGAGACAGGAATGAGCAGTTCTTC. Translation: CASSRDRNEQFF. This chain connects TRBV6-2 or TRBV6-3 to TRBJ2-1; TRBD1 might be the D (6 bases). V lost 6 bases and J 7 bases, leaving 10 bases between the germline ends. The CDR3 consists of 12 residues. Germline V lookup: CDR1 MNHEY, CDR2 SVGEGT.

This clonotype was recorded a few times. The V call is TRBV28, the J call TRBJ2-7, with 8 nucleotides matching TRBD1. The CDR3 consists of 15 residues. The trim removed 10 bases at V and 5 bases at J, leaving 16 bases unmatched. Germline V CDR1 and CDR2: MDHEN, SYDVKM. The CDR3 nucleotides read TGTGCCACCGGGGATGCGGGGACAGGAGACGACGAGCAGTACTTC. Translating it yields CATGDAGTGDDEQYF.

The V gene is TRBV5-6, the J gene TRBJ2-1, with 7 positions matching TRBD1. The CDR3 covers 15 residues. V lost 3 bases, J lost 7 bases, and 10 bases stayed unmatched. Germline V lookup: CDR1 SGHDT, CDR2 YYEEEE. CDR3 protein: CASSWIRDSSNEQFF. CDR3 bases: TGTGCCAGCAGCTGGATACGGGACAGTTCTAATGAGCAGTTCTTC.

In this sample, this clonotype turned up a few times. The chain carries TRBV20-1 and TRBJ2-1; no firm D call. There are 12 residues in the CDR3. The germline V and J ends were trimmed by 2 bases and 6 bases, with 8 bases remaining between them. Germline V lookup: CDR1 DFQATT, CDR2 SNEGSKA (reference sequence). The CDR3 sequence is CSARSHLNEQFF. The CDR3 DNA follows: TGCAGTGCTAGATCCCACCTCAATGAGCAGTTCTTC.